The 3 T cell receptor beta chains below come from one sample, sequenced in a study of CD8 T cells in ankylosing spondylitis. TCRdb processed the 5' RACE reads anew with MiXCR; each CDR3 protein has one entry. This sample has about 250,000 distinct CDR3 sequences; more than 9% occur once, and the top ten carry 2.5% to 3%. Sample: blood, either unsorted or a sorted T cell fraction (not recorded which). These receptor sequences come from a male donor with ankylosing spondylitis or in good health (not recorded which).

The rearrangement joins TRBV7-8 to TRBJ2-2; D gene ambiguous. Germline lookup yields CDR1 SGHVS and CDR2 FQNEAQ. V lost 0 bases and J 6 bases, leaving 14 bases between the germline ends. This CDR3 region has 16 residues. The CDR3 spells CASSLAPGPGAGELFF. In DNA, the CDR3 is TGTGCCAGCAGCTTAGCTCCGGGCCCGGGCGCCGGGGAGCTGTTTTTT.

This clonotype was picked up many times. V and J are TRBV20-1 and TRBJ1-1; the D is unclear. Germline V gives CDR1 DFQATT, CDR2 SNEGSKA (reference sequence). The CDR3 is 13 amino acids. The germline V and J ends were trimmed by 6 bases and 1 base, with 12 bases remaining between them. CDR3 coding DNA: TGCAGTGCCACCGGACGGGAGAACACTGAAGCTTTCTTT. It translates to CSATGRENTEAFF.

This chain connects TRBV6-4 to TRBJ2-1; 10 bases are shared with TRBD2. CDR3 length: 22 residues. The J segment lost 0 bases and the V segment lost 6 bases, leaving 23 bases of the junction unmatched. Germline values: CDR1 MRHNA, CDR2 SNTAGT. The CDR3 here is CASRDLGQGASGRAFSYNEQFF. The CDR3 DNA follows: TGTGCCAGCAGAGACCTTGGACAGGGCGCCAGCGGGAGGGCCTTCTCCTACAATGAGCAGTTCTTC.